Listed below are T cell receptor beta chains from one sample, sequenced in a study of CD8+ T cells in alopecia areata. Some clones are missing from TCRdb's copy, which holds only in-frame ones; the method was immunoSEQ multiplex PCR. The sample carries about 150,000 clones, around 87% recorded once. The sequencing used CD8+ T cells sorted from blood, collected at week 0. The receptors were gathered from a human donor with alopecia areata. CDR3s include the opening cysteine and the closing phenylalanine or tryptophan. A D gene is named only where the DNA matches it firmly. Only some rows state a clone size, as once, few, many or a class for expanded clones.

J gene: TRBJ2-7
D gene: NA
clone size: once
V gene: TRBV6-1
CDR3 protein: CASSEAYEQYF
CDR3 DNA: TGTGCCAGCAGTGAAGCTTACGAGCAGTACTTC

J gene: TRBJ2-7
D gene: NA
clone size: NA
V gene: TRBV11-1
CDR3 protein: CASSLTDGNEQYF
CDR3 DNA: TGTGCCAGCAGCTTGACGGACGGCAACGAGCAGTACTTC

J gene: TRBJ2-6
D gene: NA
clone size: NA
V gene: TRBV9
CDR3 protein: CASSFGDSGANVLTF
CDR3 DNA: TGTGCCAGCAGCTTCGGGGACTCTGGGGCCAACGTCCTGACTTTC

J gene: TRBJ2-1
D gene: TRBD2
clone size: NA
V gene: TRBV9
CDR3 protein: CASSFGTSGEQFF
CDR3 DNA: TGTGCCAGCAGCTTTGGGACTAGCGGAGAGCAGTTCTTC

J gene: TRBJ2-3
D gene: NA
clone size: NA
V gene: TRBV7-6
CDR3 protein: CASSRTTGWTDTQYF
CDR3 DNA: TGTGCCAGCAGCCGTACCACAGGGTGGACAGATACGCAGTATTTT

J gene: TRBJ1-5
D gene: NA
clone size: NA
V gene: TRBV2
CDR3 protein: CASTGEGVRQPQHF
CDR3 DNA: TGTGCCAGCACGGGGGAGGGGGTCAGACAGCCCCAGCATTTT

J gene: TRBJ2-7
D gene: NA
clone size: NA
V gene: TRBV4-1
CDR3 protein: CASSQGDSYEQYF
CDR3 DNA: TGCGCCAGCAGCCAAGGCGACAGCTACGAGCAGTACTTC

J gene: TRBJ1-1
D gene: NA
clone size: NA
V gene: TRBV29-1
CDR3 protein: CSVAVTMNAEAFF
CDR3 DNA: TGCAGCGTTGCGGTAACGATGAACGCTGAAGCTTTCTTT

J gene: TRBJ1-2
D gene: NA
clone size: NA
V gene: TRBV30
CDR3 protein: CALYEYGYTF
CDR3 DNA: TGTGCCCTCTACGAATACGGCTACACCTTC

J gene: TRBJ2-7
D gene: TRBD2
clone size: NA
V gene: TRBV4-2
CDR3 protein: CASSQVGLAGRHIQGEQYF
CDR3 DNA: TGTGCCAGCAGCCAAGTGGGACTAGCGGGGCGGCACATTCAGGGGGAGCAGTACTTC

J gene: TRBJ2-1
D gene: NA
clone size: NA
V gene: TRBV13
CDR3 protein: CASSPEHYNEQFF
CDR3 DNA: TGTGCCAGCAGCCCCGAGCACTACAATGAGCAGTTCTTC